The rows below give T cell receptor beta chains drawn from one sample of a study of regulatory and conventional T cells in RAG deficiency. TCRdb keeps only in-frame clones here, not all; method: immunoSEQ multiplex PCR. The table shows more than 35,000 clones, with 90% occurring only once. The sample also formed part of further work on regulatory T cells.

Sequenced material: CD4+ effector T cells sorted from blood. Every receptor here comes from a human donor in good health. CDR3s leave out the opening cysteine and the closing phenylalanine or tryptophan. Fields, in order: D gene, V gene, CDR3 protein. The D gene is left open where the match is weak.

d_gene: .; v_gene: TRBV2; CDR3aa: ASSEGQAINEKLF
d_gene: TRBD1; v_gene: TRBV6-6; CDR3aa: ASSDPGQGGNEQY
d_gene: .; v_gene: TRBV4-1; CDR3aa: ASSQGGGLYQETQY
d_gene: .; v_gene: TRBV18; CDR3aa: ASQTESYEQY
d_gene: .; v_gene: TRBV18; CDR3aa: ASSPSWGGNEKLF
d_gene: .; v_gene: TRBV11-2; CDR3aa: ASSVTPGVTEAF
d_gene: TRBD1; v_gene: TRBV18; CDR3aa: ASSPPSGGTGFYYGYT
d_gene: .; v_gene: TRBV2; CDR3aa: ASSEAGGRESKAF
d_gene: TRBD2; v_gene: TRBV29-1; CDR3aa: SASGLGTLSEQF
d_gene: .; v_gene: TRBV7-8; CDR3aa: ASSSGRNTEAF
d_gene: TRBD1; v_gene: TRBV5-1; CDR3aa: ASRGQVNNEKLF
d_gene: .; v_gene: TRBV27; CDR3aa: ASSSRDTSKGDNSPLH
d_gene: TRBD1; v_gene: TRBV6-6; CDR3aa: ASSAPGQNMNTEAF
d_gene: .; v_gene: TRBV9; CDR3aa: ASSPWDTQGNTIY
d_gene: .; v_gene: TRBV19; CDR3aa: ASSRGLGSNQPQH
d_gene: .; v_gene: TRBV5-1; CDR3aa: ASSGGGAAWDTQY
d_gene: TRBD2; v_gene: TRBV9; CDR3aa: ASSRTSGSSYEQY
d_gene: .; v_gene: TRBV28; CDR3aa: ASRRGGQQPQH
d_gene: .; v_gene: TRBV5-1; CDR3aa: ASSRTGSSQETQY
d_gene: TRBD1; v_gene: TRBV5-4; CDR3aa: ASSLGGTGEAF
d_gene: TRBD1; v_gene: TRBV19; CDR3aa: ASRPGTGNTGELF
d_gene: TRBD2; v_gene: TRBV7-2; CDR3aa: ASSSKKTSGETDTQY
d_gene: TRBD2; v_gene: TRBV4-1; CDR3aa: ASSFGTSGGAYEQF
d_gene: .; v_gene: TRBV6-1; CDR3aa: ASAGVGQPQH